These 24 T cell receptor beta chains were sequenced from one sample in a study of blood T cell repertoires in COVID-19. The assay was immunoSEQ multiplex PCR, and TCRdb's table has in-frame clones only and misses some. The sample records roughly 280,000 clones, around 89% being singletons. Sequenced material: PBMCs or T cells enriched from blood (not recorded which). The receptors were gathered from a woman aged 25 to 39 with acute COVID-19.

For this clone: This same CDR3 is encoded by further DNA sequences in the sample. The V and J genes are TRBV27 and TRBJ1-5, with TRBD1 matching over 7 bases. The junction had 1 base not matched to a gene; V was cut back by 4 bases and J by 4 bases. Germline V gene lookup returns CDR1 MNHEY and CDR2 SMNVEV (reference sequence). The CDR3 extends over 13 amino acids. As DNA, the CDR3 is TGTGCCAGCAGTTCAGGGGGAAATCAGCCCCAGCATTTT. Encoded protein: CASSSGGNQPQHF.

V gene TRBV21-1 combines with J gene TRBJ2-1; TRBD2 reflects the table's D call only, with no check against the DNA. TRBV21-1 is labeled a pseudogene. The CDR3 extends over 18 amino acids. The CDR3 is CASSKTSGMGRSYNEQFF. As DNA, the CDR3 is TGTGCCAGCAGCAAGACTAGCGGGATGGGTCGGTCCTACAATGAGCAGTTCTTC.

The chain is built from TRBV6-2 or TRBV6-3 and TRBJ2-7; the match to TRBD1 covers 8 bases. CDR1 and CDR2 (germline): MNHEY, SVGEGT. The CDR3 length is 15 residues. V dropped 5 bases and J dropped 4; count of bases not matched to a gene: 10. CDR3 residues: CASSTRQGSAYEQYF. The CDR3 nucleotides are TGTGCCAGCAGTACCCGACAGGGGTCCGCATACGAGCAGTACTTC.

This CDR3 reads CAFYPGQSDTEAFF. The CDR3 region has the DNA TGTGCCTTTTACCCCGGACAGAGCGACACTGAAGCTTTCTTT. The chain combines TRBV30 with TRBJ1-1, with D possibly matching TRBD1 (6 bases). The CDR3 contains 14 residues. Germline values: CDR1 GTSNPN, CDR2 SVGIG (reference sequence). Between the trimmed V and J ends, which lost 7 bases and 3 bases, there was a span of 18 bases. Complete variable domain (other parts from reference TRBV30 and TRBJ1-1): SQTIHQWPATLVQPVGSPLSLECTVEGTSNPNLYWYRQAAGRGLQLLFYSVGIGQISSEVPQNLSASRPQDRQFILSSKKLLLSDSGFYLCAFYPGQSDTEAFFGQGTRLTVV.

This chain connects TRBV19 to TRBJ2-2; 7 nucleotides agree with TRBD2. Germline V gene lookup returns CDR1 LNHDA and CDR2 SQIVND (reference sequence). After removal of 8 bases from V and 8 bases from J, the junction contained 20 bases not matched to a gene. The CDR3 covers 17 residues. The CDR3 reads CASFGDAGEAVQGELFF. Written as DNA, the CDR3 is TGTGCCAGTTTCGGGGACGCGGGAGAGGCCGTCCAGGGGGAGCTGTTTTTT.

V and J are TRBV19 and TRBJ2-1; the D gene is possibly TRBD1 (6 bases). The V end lost 3 bases, the J end lost 7 bases, and 13 bases lay between the germline ends. Germline CDR1 LNHDA, CDR2 SQIVND (reference sequence). The CDR3 is made up of 14 amino acids. This CDR3 reads CASSILQGTNEQFF. CDR3 DNA sequence: TGTGCCAGTAGTATTTTACAGGGTACAAATGAGCAGTTCTTC.

V gene TRBV2 combines with J gene TRBJ2-3; the D gene is possibly TRBD2 (6 bases). The germline V gene encodes CDR1 SNHLY and CDR2 FYNNEI. The V gene lost 6 bases and the J gene lost 0 bases, with 16 bases spanning the gap. The CDR3 spans 16 residues. The CDR3: CASSEARGTSTDTQYF. The DNA for the CDR3 is TGTGCCAGCAGCGAGGCTCGGGGGACTAGCACAGATACGCAGTATTTT.

The chain employs TRBV27 and TRBJ2-7; maybe TRBD1 (5 bases). This CDR3 has 14 residues. Germline V CDR1 and CDR2: MNHEY, SMNVEV (reference sequence). V shed 4 bases and J shed 5 bases, with 15 bases lying between them. The CDR3 protein is CASSSPGSTDEQYF. CDR3 nucleotide sequence: TGTGCCAGCAGTTCCCCAGGGTCCACGGACGAGCAGTACTTC.

This rearrangement joins TRBV7-8 to TRBJ2-7; 9 nucleotides align to TRBD2. The V gene end was trimmed by 7 bases and the J gene end by 5 bases; junction bases not matched to a gene: 18. CDR1 SGHVS and CDR2 FQNEAQ come from the germline V gene. The CDR3 has 17 residues. The CDR3 sequence: CASTPLVTIAGVDEQYF. The CDR3 DNA reads TGTGCCAGCACTCCACTCGTAACGATAGCGGGAGTAGACGAGCAGTACTTC.

V gene TRBV27 combines with J gene TRBJ2-2; the D gene is possibly TRBD1 (6 bases). The germline V gene has CDR1 MNHEY and CDR2 SMNVEV (reference sequence). V was trimmed by 5 bases and J by 4 bases, leaving 11 bases between them. There are 14 residues in the CDR3. The CDR3 DNA reads as TGTGCCAGCAGTCTTACAGGGTCCACCGGGGAGCTGTTTTTT. It yields the protein CASSLTGSTGELFF.

The gene calls are TRBV7-8 and TRBJ1-1, with D maybe TRBD1 (6 bases). The CDR3 is made up of 15 amino acids. Germline assignment: CDR1 SGHVS and CDR2 FQNEAQ. V lost 1 base and J 3 bases, leaving 12 bases between the germline ends. The CDR3 bases are TGTGCCAGCAGCTTAGAGGGGGGGGAATACACTGAAGCTTTCTTT. Translating gives CASSLEGGEYTEAFF.

This chain uses TRBV28 with TRBJ2-7, with D possibly matching TRBD2 (5 bases). The CDR3 is made up of 14 amino acids. Germline CDR1 reads MDHEN; CDR2 reads SYDVKM. Trimming removed 6 bases from V and 3 bases from J, with 15 bases in between. The chain's CDR3 is CASRPTTPHYEQYF. CDR3 nucleotides: TGTGCCAGCAGACCGACTACTCCCCACTACGAGCAGTACTTC.

This clone was observed once. This chain uses TRBV19 with TRBJ1-1; 10 bases fit TRBD1. V shed 6 bases and J 8 bases; nucleotides not matched to a gene: 15. This CDR3 comprises 16 residues. Germline assignment: CDR1 LNHDA and CDR2 SQIVND (reference sequence). The CDR3, as DNA: TGTGCCAGTAGCCTGGGACAGGGGCCCCCGGATGGGGAAGCTTTCTTT. Translating gives CASSLGQGPPDGEAFF.

The genes are TRBV5-5 and TRBJ2-1; 11 nucleotides line up with TRBD2. Germline V gives CDR1 SGHKS, CDR2 YYEKEE (reference sequence). The junction had 12 bases not matched to a gene; V was cut back by 3 bases and J by 7 bases. The CDR3 loop spans 17 amino acids. CDR3: CASSWRASGRNGNEQFF. DNA for the CDR3: TGTGCCAGCAGCTGGCGGGCTAGCGGGAGGAATGGGAATGAGCAGTTCTTC.

CDR3 residues: CASRLGQGGVSNEKLFF. CDR3 coding DNA: TGTGCCAGCAGACTGGGACAGGGGGGCGTCTCTAATGAAAAACTGTTTTTT. The chain has TRBV28 and TRBJ1-4, with TRBD1 matching 11 bases. V shed 6 bases and J 3 bases; nucleotides not matched to a gene: 9. Looked up from germline, CDR1 is MDHEN and CDR2 is SYDVKM. This CDR3 region has 17 residues.

V gene TRBV5-4 combines with J gene TRBJ2-3; TRBD1 aligns across 8 bases. CDR1 is SGHNT and CDR2 is YYREEE in the germline V gene (reference sequence). Unmatched junction bases numbered 6, after V lost 5 bases and J lost 1 base. The CDR3 runs 15 residues. The CDR3 is CASSSGGIGTDTQYF. The CDR3 DNA reads TGTGCCAGCAGTTCAGGGGGCATTGGCACAGATACGCAGTATTTT. Based on the CDR3 plus reference TRBV5-4 and TRBJ2-3, the full variable domain is ETGVTQSPTHLIKTRGQQVTLRCSSQSGHNTVSWYQQALGQGPQFIFQYYREEENGRGNFPPRFSGLQFPNYSSELNVNALELDDSALYLCASSSGGIGTDTQYFGPGTRLTVL.

This rearrangement joins TRBV10-3 to TRBJ2-3; D uncertain. This CDR3 is 12 amino acids long. Trimming cost V 8 bases and J 6 bases, with 12 bases left between them. CDR1 is ENHRY, CDR2 SYGVKD, per germline. The CDR3 sequence: CAIESDRDTQYF. DNA for the CDR3: TGTGCCATCGAAAGCGATCGGGATACGCAGTATTTT.

The chain links TRBV21-1 to TRBJ2-3; no check of the table's D call, TRBD2, against the DNA was made. TRBV21-1 is classified as a pseudogene. This CDR3 has 18 residues. Here the CDR3 reads CASRNNGTSGSVTDTQYF. DNA for the CDR3: TGTGCCAGCAGAAATAATGGGACTAGCGGGAGTGTGACGGATACGCAGTATTTT.

CDR3 protein: CASNLLSTDTQYF. The CDR3 DNA is TGTGCCAGCAACCTTCTAAGCACAGATACGCAGTATTTT. The chain couples TRBV9 to TRBJ2-3; D gene uncertain. Per the germline V gene, CDR1 is SGDLS and CDR2 is YYNGEE. V lost 6 bases to trimming and J lost 0 bases, with 8 bases between them. This CDR3 is built from 13 residues.

The rearrangement joins TRBV7-8 to TRBJ1-6; the D gene is possibly TRBD1 (6 bases). V lost 6 bases and J 3 bases, leaving 9 bases between the germline ends. The CDR3 consists of 14 residues. CDR1 and CDR2 from the germline V gene are SGHVS and FQNEAQ. The CDR3 DNA reads as TGTGCCAGCAGTTTGACAGGCTATAATTCACCCCTCCACTTT. As protein: CASSLTGYNSPLHF.

The rearrangement links TRBV13 to TRBJ1-3; 7 bases map to TRBD1. Germline loops: CDR1 PRHDT, CDR2 FYEKMQ (reference sequence). V dropped 5 bases and J dropped 2; count of bases not matched to a gene: 3. The CDR3 is 14 residues long. CDR3 loop: CASSRDSPGNTIYF. DNA of the CDR3: TGTGCCAGCAGCCGGGACAGTCCTGGAAACACCATATATTTT. The variable domain in full, with the rest retrieved from reference TRBV13 and TRBJ1-3, is AAGVIQSPRHLIKEKRETATLKCYPIPRHDTVYWYQQGPGQDPQFLISFYEKMQSDKGSIPDRFSAQQFSDYHSELNMSSLELGDSALYFCASSRDSPGNTIYFGEGSWLTVV.

The rearrangement links TRBV28 to TRBJ1-1; TRBD1 matches 9 bases. In germline, CDR1 is MDHEN, CDR2 SYDVKM. CDR3 length equals 13 residues. V lost 6 bases to trimming and J lost 6 bases; unmatched junction nucleotides: 5. The CDR3 DNA is TGTGCCAGCAGATTTACAGGGGGCTCTGAAGCTTTCTTT. It codes for CASRFTGGSEAFF.

This chain joins TRBV19 and TRBJ1-1; 8 nucleotides agree with TRBD1. The CDR3 runs 15 residues. In germline, CDR1 is LNHDA, CDR2 SQIVND (reference sequence). V dropped 7 bases and J dropped 4; count of bases not matched to a gene: 11. CDR3 region: CASIDHGQGVTEAFF. CDR3 in DNA: TGTGCCAGTATTGATCACGGACAGGGAGTCACTGAAGCTTTCTTT.

The V call is TRBV7-9, the J call TRBJ2-3, with D possibly matching TRBD1 (7 bases). The germline gives CDR1 SEHNR, CDR2 FQNEAQ (reference sequence). The CDR3 has 13 residues. The V gene lost 5 bases and the J gene lost 4 bases, with 10 bases spanning the gap. The CDR3 region has the DNA TGTGCCAGCAGCCCAGGGGGGCCAGATACGCAGTATTTT. Its translation: CASSPGGPDTQYF.